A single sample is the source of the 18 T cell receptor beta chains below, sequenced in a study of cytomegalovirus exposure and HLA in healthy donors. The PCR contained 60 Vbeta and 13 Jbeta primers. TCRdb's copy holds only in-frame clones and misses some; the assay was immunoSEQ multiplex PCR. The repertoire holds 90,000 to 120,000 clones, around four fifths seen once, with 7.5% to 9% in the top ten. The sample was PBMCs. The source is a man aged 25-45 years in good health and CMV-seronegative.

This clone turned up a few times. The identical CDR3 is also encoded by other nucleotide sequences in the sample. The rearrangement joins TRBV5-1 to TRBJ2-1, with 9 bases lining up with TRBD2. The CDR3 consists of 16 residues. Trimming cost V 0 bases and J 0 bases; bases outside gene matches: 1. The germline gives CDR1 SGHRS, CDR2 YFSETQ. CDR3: CASSLDSGSSYNEQFF. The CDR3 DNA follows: TGCGCCAGCAGCTTGGATAGCGGGAGCTCCTACAATGAGCAGTTCTTC.

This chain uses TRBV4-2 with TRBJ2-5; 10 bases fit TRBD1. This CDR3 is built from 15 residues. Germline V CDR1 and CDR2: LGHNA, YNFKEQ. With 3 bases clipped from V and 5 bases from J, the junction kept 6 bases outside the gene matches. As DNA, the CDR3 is TGTGCCAGCAGCCATCCCGGGACAGGGGTGGAGACCCAGTACTTC. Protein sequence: CASSHPGTGVETQYF.

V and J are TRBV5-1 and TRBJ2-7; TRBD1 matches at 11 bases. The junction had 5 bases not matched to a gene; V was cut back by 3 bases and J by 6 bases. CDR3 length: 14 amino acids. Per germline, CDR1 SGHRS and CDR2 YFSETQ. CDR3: CASSSGTGGFEQYF. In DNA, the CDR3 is TGCGCCAGCAGCTCCGGGACAGGGGGATTCGAGCAGTACTTC.

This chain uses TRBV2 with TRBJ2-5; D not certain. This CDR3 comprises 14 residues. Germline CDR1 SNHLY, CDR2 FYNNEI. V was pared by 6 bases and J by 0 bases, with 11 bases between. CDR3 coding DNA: TGTGCCAGCAGACCCACGAGGAACCAAGAGACCCAGTACTTC. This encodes CASRPTRNQETQYF.

The CDR3: CAWSGLAGGPGSYNEQFF. The CDR3 DNA is TGTGCCTGGAGTGGACTAGCGGGGGGGCCGGGCTCCTACAATGAGCAGTTCTTC. The J gene is TRBJ2-1, the V gene TRBV30; TRBD2 matches 14 bases. The CDR3 runs 18 residues. Germline trimming cut 1 base from V and 0 bases from J; bases unmatched to any gene: 5. Germline CDR1 GTSNPN, CDR2 SVGIG (reference sequence).

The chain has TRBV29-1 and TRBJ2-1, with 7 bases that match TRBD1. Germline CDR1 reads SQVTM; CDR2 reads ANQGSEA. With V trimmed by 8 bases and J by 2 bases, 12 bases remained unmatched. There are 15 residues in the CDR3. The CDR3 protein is CSTGTDLDTYNEQFF. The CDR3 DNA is TGCAGCACCGGGACAGACCTCGACACCTACAATGAGCAGTTCTTC.

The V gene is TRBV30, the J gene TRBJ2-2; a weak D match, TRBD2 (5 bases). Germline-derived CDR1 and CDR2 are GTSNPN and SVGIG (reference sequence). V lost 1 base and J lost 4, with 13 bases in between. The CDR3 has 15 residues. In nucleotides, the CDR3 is TGTGCCTGGAGTGGCCCTTTGGCGGGCACCGGGGAGCTGTTTTTT. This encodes CAWSGPLAGTGELFF.

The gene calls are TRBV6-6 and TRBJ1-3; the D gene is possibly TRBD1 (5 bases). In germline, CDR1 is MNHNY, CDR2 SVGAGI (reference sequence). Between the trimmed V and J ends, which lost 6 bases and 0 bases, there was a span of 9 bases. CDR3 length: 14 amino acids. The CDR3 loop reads CASSLDNSGNTIYF. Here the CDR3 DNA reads TGTGCCAGCAGCTTGGACAACTCTGGAAACACCATATATTTT.

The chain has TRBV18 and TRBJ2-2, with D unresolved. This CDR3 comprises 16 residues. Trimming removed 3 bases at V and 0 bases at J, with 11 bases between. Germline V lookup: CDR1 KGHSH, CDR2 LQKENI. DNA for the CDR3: TGTGCCAGCTCACCTAGCTTTAGTTCGAACACCGGGGAGCTGTTTTTT. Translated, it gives CASSPSFSSNTGELFF.

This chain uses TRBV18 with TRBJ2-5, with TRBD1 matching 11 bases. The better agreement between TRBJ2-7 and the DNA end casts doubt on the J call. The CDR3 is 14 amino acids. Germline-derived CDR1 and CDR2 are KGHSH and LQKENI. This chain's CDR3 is CASSGGQGAYEQYF. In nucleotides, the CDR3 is TGTGCCAGCTCAGGTGGACAGGGGGCTTACGAGCAGTACTTC.

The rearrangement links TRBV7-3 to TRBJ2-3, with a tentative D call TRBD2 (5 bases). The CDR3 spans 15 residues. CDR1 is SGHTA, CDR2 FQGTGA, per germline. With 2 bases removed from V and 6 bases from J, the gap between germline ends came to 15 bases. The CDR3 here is CASSLAEAGWDTQYF. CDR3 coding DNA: TGTGCCAGCAGCTTAGCAGAGGCGGGTTGGGATACGCAGTATTTT.

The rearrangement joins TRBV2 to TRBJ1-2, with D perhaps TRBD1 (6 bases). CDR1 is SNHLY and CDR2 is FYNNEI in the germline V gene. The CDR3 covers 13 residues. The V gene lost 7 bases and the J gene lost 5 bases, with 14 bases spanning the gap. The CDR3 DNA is TGTGCCAGCAAGGGGGAGCGGTCGTATGGCTACACCTTC. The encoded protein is CASKGERSYGYTF.

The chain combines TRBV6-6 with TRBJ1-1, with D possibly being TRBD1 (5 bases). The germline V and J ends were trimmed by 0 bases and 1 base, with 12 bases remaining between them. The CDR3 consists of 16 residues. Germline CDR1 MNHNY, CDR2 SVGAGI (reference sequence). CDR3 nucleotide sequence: TGTGCCAGCAGTTACTCGTTTTGGGGCAGGAACACTGAAGCTTTCTTT. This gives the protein CASSYSFWGRNTEAFF.

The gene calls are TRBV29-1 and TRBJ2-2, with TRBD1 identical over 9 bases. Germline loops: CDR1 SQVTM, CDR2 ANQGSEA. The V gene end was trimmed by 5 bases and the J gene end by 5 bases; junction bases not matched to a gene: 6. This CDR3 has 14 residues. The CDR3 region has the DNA TGCAGCGTTCGTACAGGGGGCATAACCGGGGAGCTGTTTTTT. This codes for CSVRTGGITGELFF.

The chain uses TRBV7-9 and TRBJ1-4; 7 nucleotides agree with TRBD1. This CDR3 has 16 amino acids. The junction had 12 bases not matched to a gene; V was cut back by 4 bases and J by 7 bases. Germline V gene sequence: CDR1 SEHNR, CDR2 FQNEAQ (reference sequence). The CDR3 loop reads CASSSDYRGRGEKLFF. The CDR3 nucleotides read TGTGCCAGCAGCTCCGATTACAGGGGACGAGGTGAAAAACTGTTTTTT.

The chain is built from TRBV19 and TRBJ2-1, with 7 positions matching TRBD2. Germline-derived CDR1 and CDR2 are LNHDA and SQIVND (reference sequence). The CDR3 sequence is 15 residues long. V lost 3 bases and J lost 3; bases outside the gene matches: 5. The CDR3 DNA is TGTGCCAGTAGTATTCCCGGACTAGTCTACAATGAGCAGTTCTTC. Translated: CASSIPGLVYNEQFF.

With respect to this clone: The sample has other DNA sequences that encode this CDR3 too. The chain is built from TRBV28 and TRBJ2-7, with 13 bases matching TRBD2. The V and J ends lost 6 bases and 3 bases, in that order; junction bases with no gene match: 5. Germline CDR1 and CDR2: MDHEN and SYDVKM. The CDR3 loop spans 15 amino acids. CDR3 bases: TGTGCCAGCAGCCGACTAGCGGGGGGCGGCTACGAGCAGTACTTC. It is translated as CASSRLAGGGYEQYF.

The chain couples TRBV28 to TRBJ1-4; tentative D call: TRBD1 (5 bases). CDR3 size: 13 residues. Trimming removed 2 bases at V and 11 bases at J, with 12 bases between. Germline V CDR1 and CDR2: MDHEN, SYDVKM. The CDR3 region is CASSLGGERKLFF. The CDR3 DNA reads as TGTGCCAGCAGTTTAGGAGGGGAGCGGAAACTGTTTTTT.